Below are 18 T cell receptor beta chains sequenced from a single sample in a study of blood T cell repertoires in COVID-19. Profiling relied on immunoSEQ multiplex PCR, and the TCRdb table lists in-frame clones only, not all of them. The sample lists 300,000 to 400,000 clones; about 86% were seen once. The material sequenced was PBMCs or T cells enriched from blood (not recorded which). All receptors derive from a middle-aged woman with acute COVID-19.

On this clone: Mismatch with germline at one junction end may stem from a read error. CDR3 nucleotide sequence: TGTGCCACCAGCGGAGAGACAGGGAACTATGGCTACACCTTC. It specifies CATSGETGNYGYTF. The V call is TRBV15, the J call TRBJ1-2, with 7 bases aligning to TRBD1. The CDR3 is 14 amino acids. The germline V gene has CDR1 LNHNV and CDR2 YYDKDF (reference sequence).

A word on this clone: This CDR3 is also generated by other DNA sequences in the sample. This chain joins TRBV18 and TRBJ2-3, with a weak D call TRBD2 (6 bases). V lost 1 base, J lost 2 bases, and 10 bases lay in between. Germline-derived CDR1 and CDR2 are KGHSH and LQKENI. The CDR3 covers 15 residues. CDR3 protein: CASSPLSGSTDTQYF. The DNA of the CDR3 is TGTGCCAGCTCACCACTTAGCGGATCCACAGATACGCAGTATTTT.

DNA of the CDR3: TGTGCCAGTAGTATGGTACAGTTGAACACTGAAGCTTTCTTT. This gives the protein CASSMVQLNTEAFF. This rearrangement joins TRBV19 to TRBJ1-1, with no clear D. Deletions cut 3 bases from V and 0 bases from J, with 8 bases between. Germline CDR1 is LNHDA and CDR2 is SQIVND (reference sequence). CDR3 size: 14 residues. Combining the CDR3 with reference TRBV19 and TRBJ1-1 gives the whole variable domain DGGITQSPKYLFRKEGQNVTLSCEQNLNHDAMYWYRQDPGQGLRLIYYSQIVNDFQKGDIAEGYSVSREKKESFPLTVTSAQKNPTAFYLCASSMVQLNTEAFFGQGTRLTVV.

The V gene is TRBV7-2, the J gene TRBJ2-1, with 8 bases aligning to TRBD1. This CDR3 has 15 residues. In germline, CDR1 is SGHTA, CDR2 FQGNSA. The J segment lost 6 bases and the V segment lost 4 bases, leaving 8 bases of the junction unmatched. CDR3 region: CASSSPPGQVNEQFF. The CDR3 nucleotides read TGTGCCAGCAGCTCTCCCCCGGGACAGGTCAATGAGCAGTTCTTC.

This chain uses TRBV3-1 (or the pseudogene TRBV3-2) with TRBJ1-6; weak D call: TRBD1 (5 bases). The CDR3 has 13 amino acids. With 5 bases removed from V and 9 bases from J, the gap between germline ends came to 11 bases. Germline CDR1 reads LGHDT; CDR2 reads YNNKEL (reference sequence). This CDR3 is CASSWGETSPLHF. CDR3 DNA: TGTGCCAGCAGCTGGGGGGAGACTTCACCCCTCCACTTT.

This clone was detected only once. This chain connects TRBV5-1 to TRBJ1-4; D is uncertain. Trimming removed 6 bases from V and 2 bases from J, with 5 bases in between. CDR1 and CDR2 from the germline V gene are SGHRS and YFSETQ. CDR3 length: 12 amino acids. The DNA for the CDR3 is TGCGCCAGCAAGGAGACTAATGAAAAACTGTTTTTT. As protein: CASKETNEKLFF.

The chain carries TRBV11-3 and TRBJ2-2; unclear D gene. The CDR3 extends over 12 amino acids. V was trimmed by 5 bases and J by 2 bases, leaving 3 bases between them. CDR1 is SGHNT and CDR2 is YENEEA in the germline V gene. CDR3 region: CASSPNTGELFF. CDR3 bases: TGTGCCAGCAGCCCTAACACCGGGGAGCTGTTTTTT. The variable domain in full, completed from reference TRBV11-3 and TRBJ2-2, reads EAGVVQSPRYKIIEKKQPVAFWCNPISGHNTLYWYLQNLGQGPELLIRYENEEAVDDSQLPKDRFSAERLKGVDSTLKIQPAELGDSAVYLCASSPNTGELFFGEGSRLTVL.

The V gene is TRBV18, the J gene TRBJ2-5; 14 positions agree with TRBD2. This CDR3 has 17 amino acids. Germline V gene lookup returns CDR1 KGHSH and CDR2 LQKENI. After removal of 4 bases from V and 7 bases from J, the junction contained 11 bases not matched to a gene. The CDR3 DNA is TGTGCCAGCTCACTCTACACGGGACTAGCGGGAGTCGTGACCCAGTACTTC. It specifies CASSLYTGLAGVVTQYF.

The chain employs TRBV19 and TRBJ1-3; weak D call: TRBD1 (5 bases). This CDR3 spans 16 amino acids. Germline CDR1 LNHDA, CDR2 SQIVND (reference sequence). With 3 bases removed from V and 0 bases from J, the gap between germline ends came to 12 bases. CDR3 DNA: TGTGCCAGTAGTATCGGCGGGGCCCTCTCTGGAAACACCATATATTTT. This translates into CASSIGGALSGNTIYF.

The V gene is TRBV7-2, the J gene TRBJ2-3; the D gene is possibly TRBD2 (7 bases). The V and J ends lost 1 base and 4 bases respectively, with 12 bases between them. The CDR3 length is 15 residues. Per germline, CDR1 SGHTA and CDR2 FQGNSA. The CDR3 reads CASSLVRGGADTQYF. CDR3 coding DNA: TGTGCCAGCAGCTTAGTGCGAGGGGGGGCAGATACGCAGTATTTT.

The J gene is TRBJ2-1, the V gene TRBV2; D might be TRBD2 (6 bases). The germline V gene has CDR1 SNHLY and CDR2 FYNNEI. Trimming took 10 bases from V and 7 from J, leaving 17 bases between them. This CDR3 comprises 13 residues. CDR3 sequence reads: CATGGLARNEQFF. The CDR3 coding sequence is TGTGCCACCGGGGGTTTAGCGCGGAATGAGCAGTTCTTC.

This clone was observed a few times. J is TRBJ2-1 and V is TRBV11-3, with 9 positions matching TRBD2. CDR1 is SGHNT, CDR2 YENEEA, per germline. The CDR3 has 15 amino acids. V lost 4 bases and J lost 4; bases outside the gene matches: 5. This chain's CDR3 is CASSSRLAGYNEQFF. The CDR3 DNA reads as TGTGCCAGCAGCTCTCGGCTAGCGGGATACAATGAGCAGTTCTTC.

CDR3: CASSLSGKANEKLFF. CDR3 sequence (DNA): TGTGCCAGCAGTTTATCAGGGAAAGCTAATGAAAAACTGTTTTTT. The chain carries TRBV28 and TRBJ1-4, with a weak D call TRBD1 (5 bases). The CDR3 has 15 amino acids. The V gene lost 1 base and the J gene lost 3 bases, with 9 bases spanning the gap. From germline, CDR1 is MDHEN and CDR2 SYDVKM.

As concerns this clone: At one of its ends the junction is not consistent with the germline gene, which may arise from a read error. The chain uses TRBV3-1 (or the pseudogene TRBV3-2) and TRBJ2-4; 9 bases are shared with TRBD1. This CDR3 spans 19 amino acids. Looked up from germline, CDR1 is LGHDT and CDR2 is YNNKEL (reference sequence). CDR3 in amino acids: CASRQGGTGQGAFKNIQYF. As DNA, the CDR3 is TGTGCCAGCAGACAAGGCGGGACAGGGCAAGGTGCCTTCAAAAACATTCAGTACTTC.

The chain has TRBV28 and TRBJ1-4, with D perhaps matching TRBD1 (5 bases). Germline V gives CDR1 MDHEN, CDR2 SYDVKM. The V end lost 2 bases, the J end lost 8 bases, and 12 bases lay between the germline ends. This CDR3 is built from 14 residues. The CDR3 reads CASSLQGLNEKLFF. As DNA, the CDR3 is TGTGCCAGCAGTTTACAGGGTCTTAACGAAAAACTGTTTTTT.

This clone was detected only once. The chain carries TRBV7-9 and TRBJ2-5, with D possibly being TRBD1 (5 bases). V lost 7 bases and J 2 bases, leaving 17 bases between the germline ends. Looked up from germline, CDR1 is SEHNR and CDR2 is FQNEAQ (reference sequence). The CDR3 runs 15 residues. The CDR3 sequence is CASTVQGSRQETQYF. DNA of the CDR3: TGTGCCAGCACCGTCCAGGGCAGTCGACAAGAGACCCAGTACTTC. The variable domain in full, with the rest retrieved from reference TRBV7-9 and TRBJ2-5, is DTGVSQNPRHKITKRGQNVTFRCDPISEHNRLYWYRQTLGQGPEFLTYFQNEAQLEKSRLLSDRFSAERPKGSFSTLEIQRTEQGDSAMYLCASTVQGSRQETQYFGPGTRLLVL.

In nucleotides, the CDR3 is TGTGCCAGCAGCTACGGGGTGCTGGAGCAGTACTTC. Protein product: CASSYGVLEQYF. The chain couples TRBV7-9 to TRBJ2-7; weak D call: TRBD2 (5 bases). The length of the CDR3 is 12 residues. Germline V CDR1 and CDR2: SEHNR, FQNEAQ (reference sequence). V lost 4 bases and J 7 bases, leaving 11 bases between the germline ends.

V and J are TRBV21-1 and TRBJ1-5. TRBV21-1 counts as a pseudogene. CDR3 length equals 16 residues. The CDR3 sequence is CASSKYGLRANQPQHF. The CDR3 region has the DNA TGTGCCAGCAGCAAATATGGACTTCGGGCCAATCAGCCCCAGCATTTT.